This T cell receptor beta chain was obtained from a study of shared clonotypes between healthy human individuals. Study at large: Researchers assigned three CD4 naive, three CD4 memory, two CD8 naive and one CD8 memory plate to each donor.

Only in-frame clones appear in the TCRdb table, and some are missing; sequencing was by immunoSEQ multiplex PCR. Seen here are millions of clones, approximately 94% observed once, and the top ten hold over 0.12%. From germline, CDR1 is KGHSH and CDR2 LQKENI. The CDR3 is 12 amino acids. Trimming removed 3 bases from V and 8 bases from J, with 7 bases in between. With regard to this clone: Other DNA sequences of this sample code for an identical CDR3.

The specimen was naive CD4+ T cells sorted from blood. Subset denoted: CD45RA+ positively selected. This TCR was recovered from a man younger than 30 in good health. This chain links TRBV18 with TRBJ1-4, with D hard to call. CDR3 region: CASSPDGEKLFF. DNA for the CDR3: TGTGCCAGCTCACCCGACGGCGAAAAACTGTTTTTT.